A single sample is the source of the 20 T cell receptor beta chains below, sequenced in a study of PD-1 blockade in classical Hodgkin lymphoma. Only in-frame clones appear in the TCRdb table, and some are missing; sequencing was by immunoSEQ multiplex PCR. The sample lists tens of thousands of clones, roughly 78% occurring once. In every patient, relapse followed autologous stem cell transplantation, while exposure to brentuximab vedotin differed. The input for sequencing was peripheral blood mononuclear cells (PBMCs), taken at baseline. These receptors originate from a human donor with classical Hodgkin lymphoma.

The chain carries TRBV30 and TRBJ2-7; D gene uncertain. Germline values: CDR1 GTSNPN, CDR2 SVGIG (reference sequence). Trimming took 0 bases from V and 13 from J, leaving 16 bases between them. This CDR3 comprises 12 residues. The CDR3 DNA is TGTGCCTGGAGTGTTCAGGAGACCGAACTCTACTTC. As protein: CAWSVQETELYF.

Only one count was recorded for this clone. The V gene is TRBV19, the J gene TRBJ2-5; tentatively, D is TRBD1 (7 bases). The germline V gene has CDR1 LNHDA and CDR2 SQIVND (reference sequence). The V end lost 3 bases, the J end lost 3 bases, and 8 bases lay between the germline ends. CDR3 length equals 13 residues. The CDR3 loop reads CASSIRGEETQYF. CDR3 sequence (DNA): TGTGCCAGTAGTATCAGGGGGGAAGAGACCCAGTACTTC.

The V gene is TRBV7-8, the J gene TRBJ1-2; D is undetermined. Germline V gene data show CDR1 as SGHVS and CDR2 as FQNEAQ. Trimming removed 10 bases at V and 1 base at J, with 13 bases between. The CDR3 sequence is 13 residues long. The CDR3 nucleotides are TGTGCCACCGACCCAGGTTTTAACTATGGCTACACCTTC. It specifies CATDPGFNYGYTF.

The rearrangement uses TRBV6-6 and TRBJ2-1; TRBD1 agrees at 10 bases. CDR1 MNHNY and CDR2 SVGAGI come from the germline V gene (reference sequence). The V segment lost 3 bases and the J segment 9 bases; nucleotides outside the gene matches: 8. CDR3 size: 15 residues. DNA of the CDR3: TGTGCCAGCAGTTATGCGAGACAGGGGGCTGGTGAGCAGTTCTTC. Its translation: CASSYARQGAGEQFF.

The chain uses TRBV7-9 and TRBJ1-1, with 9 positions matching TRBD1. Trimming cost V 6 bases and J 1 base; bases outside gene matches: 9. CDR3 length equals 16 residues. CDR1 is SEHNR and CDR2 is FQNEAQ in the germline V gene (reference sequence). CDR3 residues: CASRRAGQGTNTEAFF. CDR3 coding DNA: TGTGCCAGCAGACGAGCCGGACAGGGGACGAACACTGAAGCTTTCTTT.

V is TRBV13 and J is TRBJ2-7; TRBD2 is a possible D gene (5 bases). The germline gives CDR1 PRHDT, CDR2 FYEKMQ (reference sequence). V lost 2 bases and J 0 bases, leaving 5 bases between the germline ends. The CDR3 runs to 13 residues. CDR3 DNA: TGTGCCAGCAGCTTACGGGACTCCTACGAGCAGTACTTC. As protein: CASSLRDSYEQYF. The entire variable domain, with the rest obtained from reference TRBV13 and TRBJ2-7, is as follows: AAGVIQSPRHLIKEKRETATLKCYPIPRHDTVYWYQQGPGQDPQFLISFYEKMQSDKGSIPDRFSAQQFSDYHSELNMSSLELGDSALYFCASSLRDSYEQYFGPGTRLTVT.

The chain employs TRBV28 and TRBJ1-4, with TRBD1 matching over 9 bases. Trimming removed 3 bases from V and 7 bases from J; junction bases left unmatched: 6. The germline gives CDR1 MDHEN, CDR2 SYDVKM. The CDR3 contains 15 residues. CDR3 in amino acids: CASSLGGQGGEKLFF. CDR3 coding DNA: TGTGCCAGCAGTTTGGGGGGACAGGGAGGTGAAAAACTGTTTTTT.

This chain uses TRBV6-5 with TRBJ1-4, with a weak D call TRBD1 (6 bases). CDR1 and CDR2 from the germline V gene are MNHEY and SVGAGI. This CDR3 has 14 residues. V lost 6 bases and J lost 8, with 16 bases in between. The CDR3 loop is CASSPQGSGEKLFF. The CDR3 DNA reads TGTGCCAGCAGCCCGCAGGGGTCGGGCGAAAAACTGTTTTTT.

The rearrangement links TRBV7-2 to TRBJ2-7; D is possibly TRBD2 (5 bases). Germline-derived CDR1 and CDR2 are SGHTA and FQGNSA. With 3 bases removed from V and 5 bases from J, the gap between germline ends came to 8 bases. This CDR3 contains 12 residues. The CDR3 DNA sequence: TGTGCCAGCAGCTTCCTAGCTAACGAGCAGTACTTC. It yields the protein CASSFLANEQYF.

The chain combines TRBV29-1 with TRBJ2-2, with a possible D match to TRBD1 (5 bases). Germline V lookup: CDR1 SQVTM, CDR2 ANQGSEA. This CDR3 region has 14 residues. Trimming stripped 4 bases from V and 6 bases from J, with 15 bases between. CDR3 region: CSVVQGSFAGELFF. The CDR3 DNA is TGCAGCGTTGTGCAGGGAAGTTTCGCCGGGGAGCTGTTTTTT.

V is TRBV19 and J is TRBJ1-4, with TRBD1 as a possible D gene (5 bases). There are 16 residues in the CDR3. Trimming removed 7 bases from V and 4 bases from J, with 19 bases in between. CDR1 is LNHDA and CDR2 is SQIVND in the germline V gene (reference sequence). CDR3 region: CASKREGAWGNEKLFF. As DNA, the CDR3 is TGTGCCAGTAAAAGGGAAGGGGCCTGGGGTAATGAAAAACTGTTTTTT.

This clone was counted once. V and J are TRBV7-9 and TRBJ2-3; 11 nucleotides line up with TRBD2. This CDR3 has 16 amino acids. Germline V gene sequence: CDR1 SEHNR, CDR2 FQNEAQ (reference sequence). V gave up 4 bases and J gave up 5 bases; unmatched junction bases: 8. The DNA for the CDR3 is TGTGCCAGCAGCTCCGAGACTAGCGGGGTTGAAGATACGCAGTATTTT. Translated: CASSSETSGVEDTQYF.

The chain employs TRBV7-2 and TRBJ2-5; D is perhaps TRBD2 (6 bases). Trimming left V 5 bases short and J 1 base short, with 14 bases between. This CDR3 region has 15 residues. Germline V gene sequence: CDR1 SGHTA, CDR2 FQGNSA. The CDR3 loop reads CASSRSGLLQETQYF. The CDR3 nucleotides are TGTGCCAGCAGCCGCTCGGGACTGCTCCAAGAGACCCAGTACTTC.

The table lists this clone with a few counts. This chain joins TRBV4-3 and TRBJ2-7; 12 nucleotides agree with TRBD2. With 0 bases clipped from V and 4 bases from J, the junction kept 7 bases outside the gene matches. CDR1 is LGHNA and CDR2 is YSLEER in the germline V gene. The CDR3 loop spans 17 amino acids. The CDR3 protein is CASSQDFLAGGGYEQYF. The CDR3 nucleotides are TGCGCCAGCAGCCAAGATTTCCTAGCGGGAGGGGGGTACGAGCAGTACTTC.

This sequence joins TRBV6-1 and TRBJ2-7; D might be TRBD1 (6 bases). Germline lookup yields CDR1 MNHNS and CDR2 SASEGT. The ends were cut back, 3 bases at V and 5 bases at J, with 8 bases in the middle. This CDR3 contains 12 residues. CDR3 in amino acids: CASSDPGDEQYF. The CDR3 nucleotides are TGTGCCAGCAGTGATCCAGGGGACGAGCAGTACTTC.

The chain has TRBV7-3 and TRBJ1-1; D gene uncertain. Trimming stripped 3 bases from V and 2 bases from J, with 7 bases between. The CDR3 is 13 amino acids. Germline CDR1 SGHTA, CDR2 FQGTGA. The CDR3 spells CASSFRGNTEAFF. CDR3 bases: TGTGCCAGCAGCTTTCGGGGAAACACTGAAGCTTTCTTT.

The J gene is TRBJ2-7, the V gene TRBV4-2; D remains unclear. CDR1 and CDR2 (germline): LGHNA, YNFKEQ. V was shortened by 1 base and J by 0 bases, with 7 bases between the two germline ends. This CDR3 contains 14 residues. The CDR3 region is CASSQVSDSYEQYF. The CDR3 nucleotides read TGTGCCAGCAGCCAAGTGTCGGACTCCTACGAGCAGTACTTC.

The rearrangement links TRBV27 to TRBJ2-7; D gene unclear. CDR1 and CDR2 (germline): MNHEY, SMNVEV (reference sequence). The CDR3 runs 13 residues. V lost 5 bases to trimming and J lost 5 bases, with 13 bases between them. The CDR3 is CASSPTGWHEQYF. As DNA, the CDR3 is TGTGCCAGCAGTCCGACCGGGTGGCACGAGCAGTACTTC.

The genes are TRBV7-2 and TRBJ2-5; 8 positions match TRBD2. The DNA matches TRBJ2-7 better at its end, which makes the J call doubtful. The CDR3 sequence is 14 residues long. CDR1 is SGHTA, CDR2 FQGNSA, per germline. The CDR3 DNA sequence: TGTGCCAGCAGCTTGTCGGGGGGGATCTACGAGCAGTACTTC. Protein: CASSLSGGIYEQYF.

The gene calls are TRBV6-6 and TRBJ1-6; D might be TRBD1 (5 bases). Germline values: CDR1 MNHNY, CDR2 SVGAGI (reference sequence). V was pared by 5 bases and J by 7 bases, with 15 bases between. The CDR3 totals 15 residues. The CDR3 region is CASSGPGTRNSPLHF. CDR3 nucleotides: TGTGCCAGCAGTGGCCCCGGGACGCGCAATTCACCCCTCCACTTT.